This T cell receptor beta chain was sequenced in a study of T-cell memory formation after mild COVID-19. Broader study findings: Contracting CD8+ clones were enriched in EMRA, CD4+ mainly in CM and EM. Pre-infection memory harbored some responding clones, suggesting cross-reactive memory joined.

CDR1 and CDR2 from the germline V gene are LGHNA and YNFKEQ. V lost 0 bases and J lost 5, with 7 bases in between. The CDR3 consists of 13 residues. Of note for this clonotype: Its target is unknown.

TCRdb independently ran MiXCR on the 5' RACE reads; one entry per CDR3 protein. Here the sample spans about half a million distinct CDR3 sequences, 18% being singletons. V is TRBV4-2 and J is TRBJ1-2, with unresolved D. The TCR was taken from an adult woman who had mild COVID-19 (a few samples of this study predate the infection). Cell type and time point are not known. The sample consisted of PBMCs or a T cell subset sorted from them (not recorded which). The chain's CDR3 is CASSQEAGYGYTF. The CDR3 DNA reads as TGTGCCAGCAGCCAAGAGGCCGGGTATGGCTACACCTTC.